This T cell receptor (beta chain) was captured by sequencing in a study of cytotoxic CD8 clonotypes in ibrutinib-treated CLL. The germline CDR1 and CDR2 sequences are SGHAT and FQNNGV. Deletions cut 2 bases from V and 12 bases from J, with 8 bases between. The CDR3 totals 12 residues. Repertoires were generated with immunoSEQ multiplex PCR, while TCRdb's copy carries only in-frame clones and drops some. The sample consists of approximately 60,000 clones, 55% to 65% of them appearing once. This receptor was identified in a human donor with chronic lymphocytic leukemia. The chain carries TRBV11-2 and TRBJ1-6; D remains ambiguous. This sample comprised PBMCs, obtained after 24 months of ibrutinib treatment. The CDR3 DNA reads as TGTGCCAGCAGCTTACATAAGGGACCCCTCCACTTT. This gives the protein CASSLHKGPLHF.